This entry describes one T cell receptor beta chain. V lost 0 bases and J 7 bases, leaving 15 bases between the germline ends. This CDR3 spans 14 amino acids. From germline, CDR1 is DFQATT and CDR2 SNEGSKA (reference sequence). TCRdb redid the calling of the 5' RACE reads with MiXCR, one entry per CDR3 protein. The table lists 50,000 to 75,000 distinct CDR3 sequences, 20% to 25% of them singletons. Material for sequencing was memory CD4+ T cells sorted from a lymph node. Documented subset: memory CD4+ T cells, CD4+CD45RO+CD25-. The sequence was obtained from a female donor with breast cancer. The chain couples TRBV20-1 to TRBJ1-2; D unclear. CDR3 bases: TGCAGTGCTAGAGATCTTAGGACCCTTACTGGCTACACCTTC. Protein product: CSARDLRTLTGYTF.